The rows below give T cell receptor beta chains drawn from one sample of a study of a mutant IDH1 vaccine in newly diagnosed glioma. Produced via immunoSEQ multiplex PCR; TCRdb's table is partial and in-frame only. The sample has some 57,000 clones; around 84% are singletons. What these receptors recognize is not known. This material consisted of PBMCs, taken from a glioma patient whose treatment included an IDH1 peptide vaccine. The receptors come from a woman in her late teens or twenties with glioma. Each CDR3 is given with its conserved first and last residue. The order of the fields is D gene, V gene, clone size, J gene, CDR3 protein, CDR3 DNA. The D gene is left open where the match is weak. Clone size, where shown, is once, few, many, or a class for clones that have expanded.

.	TRBV2	.	TRBJ1-4	CASRKASLGELFF	TGTGCCAGCAGGAAGGCCTCTTTGGGGGAACTGTTTTTT
.	TRBV5-1	.	TRBJ2-3	CASSLQVPTDTQYF	TGCGCCAGCAGCTTGCAGGTTCCCACAGATACGCAGTATTTT
.	TRBV27	.	TRBJ1-1	CASQTRTEAFF	TGTGCCAGCCAGACCAGAACTGAAGCTTTCTTT
TRBD1	TRBV11-2	.	TRBJ2-5	CASSFKGGTGGGETQYF	TGTGCCAGCAGCTTCAAGGGGGGGACAGGGGGCGGAGAGACCCAGTACTTC
.	TRBV9	few	TRBJ1-2	CASSVGSVGGYTF	TGTGCCAGCAGCGTAGGGTCGGTCGGGGGCTACACCTTC
TRBD1	TRBV7-9	.	TRBJ1-1	CASSLGGTGGHTEAFF	TGTGCCAGCAGCTTAGGGGGGACAGGGGGCCACACTGAAGCTTTCTTT
.	TRBV19	once	TRBJ1-2	CASSRGLSYGYTF	TGTGCCAGTAGTAGGGGGCTAAGTTATGGCTACACCTTC
TRBD2	TRBV9	.	TRBJ2-5	CASKREGLETQYF	TGTGCCAGCAAACGGGAGGGCTTAGAGACCCAGTACTTC
TRBD1	TRBV9	once	TRBJ2-5	CASSVPGGAETQYF	TGTGCCAGCAGCGTACCAGGGGGCGCGGAGACCCAGTACTTC
.	TRBV2	.	TRBJ1-2	CASSAWAGGSASGYTF	TGTGCCAGCAGTGCGTGGGCGGGGGGAAGCGCAAGTGGCTACACCTTC
.	TRBV19	once	TRBJ2-7	CASSMALVGEQYF	TGTGCCAGTAGTATGGCTCTAGTAGGCGAGCAGTACTTC
TRBD2	TRBV6-4	few	TRBJ2-1	CASSVTSGTNNEQFF	TGTGCCAGCAGTGTAACTAGCGGGACCAACAATGAGCAGTTCTTC
.	TRBV28	.	TRBJ2-7	CASSVPPRGPGPNYEQYF	TGTGCCAGCAGTGTTCCCCCTAGGGGCCCAGGGCCCAACTACGAGCAGTACTTC
TRBD1	TRBV10-3	.	TRBJ2-3	CAITEGQGVRDTQYF	TGTGCCATCACCGAGGGACAGGGTGTAAGAGATACGCAGTATTTT
.	TRBV7-8	.	TRBJ1-1	CASSLAPSQSEAFF	TGTGCCAGCAGCTTAGCCCCCTCCCAGTCTGAAGCTTTCTTT
TRBD1	TRBV7-9	.	TRBJ1-5	CASSPPGQGNQPQHF	TGTGCCAGCAGCCCTCCGGGACAGGGTAATCAGCCCCAGCATTTT
.	TRBV11-3	.	TRBJ2-5	CASSSGTKYQETQYF	TGTGCCAGCAGCTCCGGGACAAAGTACCAAGAGACCCAGTACTTC
.	TRBV11-3	.	TRBJ1-1	CASSLGGSSQAFF	TGTGCCAGCAGCTTAGGAGGTTCATCCCAAGCTTTCTTT
TRBD2	TRBV7-9	.	TRBJ2-1	CASTPSGGRYNEQFF	TGTGCCAGCACCCCATCGGGAGGACGCTACAATGAGCAGTTCTTC
.	TRBV5-5	.	TRBJ1-4	CASSSGSFGEKLFF	TGTGCCAGCAGCTCGGGTTCGTTCGGTGAAAAACTGTTTTTT
.	TRBV5-1	.	TRBJ1-4	CASSLGGQKDEKLFF	TGCGCCAGCAGCTTGGGGGGGCAGAAGGATGAAAAACTGTTTTTT
TRBD1	TRBV5-1	.	TRBJ2-4	CASSEGRGRPNIQYF	TGCGCCAGCAGCGAAGGCAGGGGGCGCCCAAACATTCAGTACTTC
.	TRBV21-1	once	TRBJ2-7	CASSNMEGDGTYEQYF	TGTGCCAGCAGCAACATGGAGGGCGACGGGACCTACGAGCAGTACTTC
TRBD2	TRBV6-4	.	TRBJ2-3	CASSDRNYSGRRGTPPDTQYF	TGTGCCAGCAGTGACCGTAACTATAGCGGGAGACGAGGGACCCCACCAGATACGCAGTATTTT
TRBD1	TRBV6-1	.	TRBJ1-2	CASNLLQGAQYGYTF	TGTGCCAGCAACCTACTACAGGGGGCGCAATATGGCTACACCTTC
TRBD1	TRBV5-1	.	TRBJ1-2	CASSPDRAPGGYTF	TGCGCCAGCAGCCCCGACAGGGCACCGGGAGGCTACACCTTC
.	TRBV2	.	TRBJ2-3	CASSVGTYTDTQYF	TGTGCCAGCAGTGTCGGCACTTACACAGATACGCAGTATTTT
TRBD1	TRBV27	.	TRBJ2-1	CASSLRQGVGNEQFF	TGTGCCAGCAGTTTAAGGCAGGGGGTGGGGAATGAGCAGTTCTTC
.	TRBV19	.	TRBJ1-1	CASSMLRAEAFF	TGTGCCAGTAGTATGTTGAGGGCTGAAGCTTTCTTT
.	TRBV28	.	TRBJ1-1	CASSLISVNTEAFF	TGTGCCAGCAGTTTAATCTCGGTCAACACTGAAGCTTTCTTT
.	TRBV6-1	.	TRBJ1-5	CASSEFGRAAQPQHF	TGTGCCAGCAGTGAATTCGGCAGGGCTGCTCAGCCCCAGCATTTT
.	TRBV7-8	once	TRBJ1-5	CASSLELSNQPQHF	TGTGCCAGCAGCTTAGAACTTAGCAATCAGCCCCAGCATTTT
.	TRBV5-1	.	TRBJ2-2	CASTVEARNTGELFF	TGCGCCAGCACCGTTGAGGCCCGGAACACCGGGGAGCTGTTTTTT
.	TRBV29-1	.	TRBJ1-2	CSVEDPGRNYGYTF	TGCAGCGTTGAAGACCCAGGGCGGAACTATGGCTACACCTTC
TRBD2	TRBV7-2	.	TRBJ2-4	CASSSPLGGWGNIQYF	TGTGCCAGCAGCTCCCCTTTGGGGGGGTGGGGAAACATTCAGTACTTC
.	TRBV11-2	.	TRBJ1-5	CASSLDRNQPQHF	TGTGCCAGCAGCTTAGATCGCAATCAGCCCCAGCATTTT
TRBD1	TRBV4-1	.	TRBJ2-7	CASSQDRGPYEQYF	TGCGCCAGCAGCCAGGACAGGGGTCCCTACGAGCAGTACTTC
.	TRBV7-8	.	TRBJ2-2	CASTSDPGELFF	TGTGCCAGCACCTCGGATCCAGGGGAGCTGTTTTTT
TRBD1	TRBV7-2	.	TRBJ1-2	CASSQTPGTANYGYTF	TGTGCCAGCAGCCAAACCCCAGGGACAGCTAACTATGGCTACACCTTC
TRBD2	TRBV5-6	.	TRBJ2-3	CASSFTWSGGDTQYF	TGTGCCAGCAGCTTTACATGGTCGGGAGGAGATACGCAGTATTTT
.	TRBV30	.	TRBJ1-2	CAWSGGQGIFGYTF	TGTGCCTGGAGTGGTGGGCAGGGGATCTTTGGCTACACCTTC
TRBD2	TRBV30	.	TRBJ2-5	CASPLAGGGETQYF	TGTGCCTCCCCTCTAGCGGGAGGAGGGGAGACCCAGTACTTC
TRBD2	TRBV2	.	TRBJ2-7	CASSVVAGGPSFIYEQYF	TGTGCCAGCAGTGTCGTAGCGGGAGGGCCTTCCTTTATCTACGAGCAGTACTTC
TRBD1	TRBV19	.	TRBJ1-3	CASSLGQGNTIYF	TGTGCCAGTAGTTTGGGACAGGGAAACACCATATATTTT
.	TRBV7-9	.	TRBJ1-4	CASSLALISSGLRGEKLFF	TGTGCCAGCAGCTTAGCTCTCATCTCATCAGGGCTCCGGGGTGAAAAACTGTTTTTT
TRBD1	TRBV7-6	once	TRBJ2-7	CASSPLTGDHSYEQYF	TGTGCCAGCAGCCCTCTGACAGGGGACCACTCCTACGAGCAGTACTTC
.	TRBV11-3	.	TRBJ1-4	CASTTGGEKLFF	TGTGCCAGCACCACCGGGGGTGAAAAACTGTTTTTT
TRBD1	TRBV14	.	TRBJ1-3	CASSQRTGTGNTIYF	TGTGCCAGCAGCCAACGGACAGGGACTGGAAACACCATATATTTT
.	TRBV9	.	TRBJ2-5	CASSVDTAETQYF	TGTGCCAGCAGCGTAGATACAGCAGAGACCCAGTACTTC
.	TRBV9	few	TRBJ2-2	CASSPDTGELFF	TGTGCCAGCAGCCCCGACACCGGGGAGCTGTTTTTT